This TCR beta chain was captured in a study of blood T cell repertoires in COVID-19. The method was immunoSEQ multiplex PCR; TCRdb's version includes in-frame clones alone and lacks a portion of them. In the table there are 200,000 to 250,000 clones, around 87% of which are singletons. Deletions cut 1 base from V and 7 bases from J, with 14 bases between. CDR3 size: 16 residues. Germline CDR1 and CDR2: SGHTA and FQGNSA. The source of this sequence is a woman in her twenties or thirties who had recovered from COVID-19. Sequenced: peripheral blood. The gene calls are TRBV7-2 and TRBJ1-6; tentatively, D is TRBD1 (6 bases). The CDR3 nucleotides are TGTGCCAGCAGCTTAGGATCACAGGGTACGAATTCACCCCTCCACTTT. Residues: CASSLGSQGTNSPLHF.